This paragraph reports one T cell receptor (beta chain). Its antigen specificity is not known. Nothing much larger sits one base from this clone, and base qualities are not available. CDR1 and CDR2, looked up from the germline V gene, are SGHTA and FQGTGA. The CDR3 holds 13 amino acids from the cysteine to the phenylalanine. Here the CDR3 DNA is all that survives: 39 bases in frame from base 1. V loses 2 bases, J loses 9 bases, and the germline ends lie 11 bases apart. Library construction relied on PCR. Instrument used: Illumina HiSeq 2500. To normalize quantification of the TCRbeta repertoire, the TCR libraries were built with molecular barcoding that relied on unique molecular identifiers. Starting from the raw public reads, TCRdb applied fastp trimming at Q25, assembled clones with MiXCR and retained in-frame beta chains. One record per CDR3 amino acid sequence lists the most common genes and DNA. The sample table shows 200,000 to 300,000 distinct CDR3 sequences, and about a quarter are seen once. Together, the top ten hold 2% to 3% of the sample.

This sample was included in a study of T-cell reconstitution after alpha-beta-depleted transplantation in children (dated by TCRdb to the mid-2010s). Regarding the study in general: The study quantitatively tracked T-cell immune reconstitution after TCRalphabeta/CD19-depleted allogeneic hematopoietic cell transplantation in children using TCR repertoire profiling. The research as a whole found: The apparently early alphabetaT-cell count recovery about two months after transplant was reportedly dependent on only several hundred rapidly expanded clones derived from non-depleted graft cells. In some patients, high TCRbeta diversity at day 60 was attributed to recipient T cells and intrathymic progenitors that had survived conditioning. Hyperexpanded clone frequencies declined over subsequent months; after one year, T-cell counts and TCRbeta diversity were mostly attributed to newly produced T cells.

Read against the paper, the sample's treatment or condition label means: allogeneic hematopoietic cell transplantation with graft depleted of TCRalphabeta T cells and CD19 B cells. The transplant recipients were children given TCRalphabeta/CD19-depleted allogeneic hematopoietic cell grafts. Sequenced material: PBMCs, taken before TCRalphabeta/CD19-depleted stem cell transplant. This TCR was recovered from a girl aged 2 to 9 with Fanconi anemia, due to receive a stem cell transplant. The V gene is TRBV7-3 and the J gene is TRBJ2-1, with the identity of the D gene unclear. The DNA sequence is TGTGCCAGCAGCTTATCATGGGCGGCTGAGCAGTTCTTC. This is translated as CASSLSWAAEQFF.